This T cell receptor beta chain originates from a study of T cell repertoires in cytomegalovirus infection (dated by TCRdb to the late 2010s). Background on the whole study: The HLA type of each donor mattered for the analysis, because public TCR beta signatures pointed to carriage of CMV infection along with the matching HLA type.

A note on this clonotype: Its antigen remains undetermined. Per-nucleotide qualities are absent, and no much larger clonotype sits a single base away.

Sequencer: Illumina HiSeq 1500. TCRdb ran its own pipeline on the public reads, namely fastp trimming at Q25 and MiXCR clone calling, and kept in-frame beta chains. For every CDR3 protein sequence, its rows merge into one entry that carries the most common genes and DNA. The sample data list some 280,000 distinct CDR3 sequences, and 12% to 15% of these were observed just once. The biggest ten clones account for 7% to 9.5% of the sample. Here is what the overall study found, with its caveats: In both this cohort and an independent roughly 360-donor cohort, the cumulative frequency of public TCR beta family members distinguished carriers of CMV infection plus the relevant HLA type. The ex vivo response was dominated by HLA-C-restricted CMV-specific TCR beta clonotypes, and the single most frequent clonotype in two of eight donors was supplied by these HLA-C-restricted clonotypes.

V is clipped by 6 bases and J by 9 bases, and the sequence between their germline boundaries is 9 bases long. From its cysteine to its phenylalanine, the CDR3 spans 10 amino acids. The sequence is cut down to CDR3 DNA, 30 bases in frame from base 1. The sequenced material came from PBMCs. The TCR was taken from a human donor in good health (CMV status not recorded). Some clones in this sample may be carry-over from other donors' samples. The sequence joins TRBV23-1 to TRBJ2-7; a tentative D match to TRBD2 spans 5 bases. TRBV23-1 is an ORF for which the function is uncertain. This receptor carries the CDR3 CASSSEGQYF. In nucleotide form, the sequence is TGCGCCAGCAGCTCCGAGGGGCAGTACTTC.